The next 12 T cell receptor beta chains were all read from a single sample in a study of blood T cell repertoires in COVID-19. Generated by immunoSEQ multiplex PCR, the TCRdb table keeps only in-frame clones and is missing some. Of under 300,000 clones in the sample, 83% were seen once. Sequencing input: peripheral blood. These receptors came from a woman aged 45-60 years who had recovered from COVID-19.

The table lists this clone with a few counts. The J gene is TRBJ2-7, the V gene TRBV7-2; 7 nucleotides line up with TRBD2. There are 14 residues in the CDR3. V lost 2 bases and J lost 3; bases outside the gene matches: 4. Germline V CDR1 and CDR2: SGHTA, FQGNSA. The CDR3 loop is CASSLPGRGYEQYF. The CDR3 region has the DNA TGTGCCAGCAGCTTACCAGGGAGGGGCTACGAGCAGTACTTC.

A remark on this clone: Other DNA sequences in this sample translate to the same CDR3. The chain couples TRBV20-1 to TRBJ2-7; possibly TRBD1 for D (5 bases). V shed 4 bases and J shed 3 bases, with 7 bases lying between them. The germline V gene encodes CDR1 DFQATT and CDR2 SNEGSKA (reference sequence). This CDR3 region has 11 residues. The CDR3 DNA reads as TGCAGTGCTAAAAGGGGCTACGAGCAGTACTTC. Protein product: CSAKRGYEQYF.

The table lists this clone with a few counts. V and J are TRBV24-1 and TRBJ2-5, with a tentative D call TRBD2 (5 bases). The V end was cut by 4 bases, the J end by 3 bases, with 11 bases between. This CDR3 comprises 14 residues. In germline, CDR1 is KGHDR, CDR2 SFDVKD. The CDR3: CATSDLAREETQYF. CDR3 nucleotides: TGTGCCACCAGTGACCTAGCCAGAGAAGAGACCCAGTACTTC.

The J gene is TRBJ1-4, the V gene TRBV11-2, with D tentatively TRBD1 (5 bases). The CDR3 spans 16 residues. Germline CDR1 and CDR2: SGHAT and FQNNGV. V gave up 1 base and J gave up 4 bases, with 13 bases separating them. The CDR3, as DNA: TGTGCCAGCAGCTTAGCATTGGCAGGGATTAATGAAAAACTGTTTTTT. The encoded protein is CASSLALAGINEKLFF.

A few counts support this clone. The chain is built from TRBV10-3 and TRBJ1-6; 9 positions agree with TRBD1. V trimming: 7 bases; J trimming: 7 bases; junction bases outside the gene matches: 8. The CDR3 sequence is 15 residues long. Germline assignment: CDR1 ENHRY and CDR2 SYGVKD. The DNA for the CDR3 is TGTGCCATCAAGGAAGGCGGGACAGGGAATTCACCCCTCCACTTT. Translated: CAIKEGGTGNSPLHF.

The chain employs TRBV15 and TRBJ2-7; the match to TRBD1 covers 9 bases. Unmatched junction bases numbered 7, after V lost 3 bases and J lost 4 bases. This CDR3 has 15 amino acids. The germline V gene has CDR1 LNHNV and CDR2 YYDKDF (reference sequence). The CDR3 spells CATSSSRDRVYEQYF. In nucleotides, the CDR3 is TGTGCCACCAGCAGTAGTCGGGACAGGGTATACGAGCAGTACTTC.

J is TRBJ1-5 and V is TRBV7-9, with 9 bases identical to TRBD1. The CDR3 spans 18 residues. The V and J ends lost 4 bases and 1 base, in that order; junction bases with no gene match: 11. The germline V gene encodes CDR1 SEHNR and CDR2 FQNEAQ (reference sequence). The CDR3 bases are TGTGCCAGCAGCTCGATCACAGGGGGCTCGGGGAGCAATCAGCCCCAGCATTTT. Translation: CASSSITGGSGSNQPQHF.

This chain links TRBV29-1 with TRBJ2-1, with 8 bases matching TRBD1. The J segment lost 0 bases and the V segment lost 5 bases, leaving 9 bases of the junction unmatched. This CDR3 region has 16 residues. The germline CDR1 and CDR2 sequences are SQVTM and ANQGSEA. The chain's CDR3 is CSVSRTGTRSYNEQFF. The CDR3 DNA reads TGCAGCGTTTCCCGGACAGGGACACGCTCCTACAATGAGCAGTTCTTC.

Only a few counts were recorded for this clone. The chain carries TRBV7-2 and TRBJ2-7; D not resolved. The CDR3 sequence is 14 residues long. Trimming removed 2 bases from V and 4 bases from J, with 12 bases in between. Germline loops: CDR1 SGHTA, CDR2 FQGNSA. The CDR3 region is CASSLSTIRYEQYF. The DNA for the CDR3 is TGTGCCAGCAGCTTATCCACTATCCGTTACGAGCAGTACTTC.

This rearrangement joins TRBV12-3 or TRBV12-4 to TRBJ1-1; D perhaps matches TRBD1 (6 bases). This CDR3 has 13 residues. With 4 bases removed from V and 4 bases from J, the gap between germline ends came to 10 bases. CDR3 nucleotides: TGTGCCAGCAGTTACAACAGGGCCACTGAAGCTTTCTTT. The encoded protein is CASSYNRATEAFF.

This clone came up once. The chain recombines TRBV6-6 with TRBJ2-7, with D tentatively TRBD2 (5 bases). CDR1 is MNHNY and CDR2 is SVGAGI in the germline V gene (reference sequence). CDR3 length equals 11 residues. The V end was cut by 5 bases, the J end by 6 bases, with 8 bases between. This CDR3 reads CASSLRGEQYF. CDR3 sequence (DNA): TGTGCCAGCAGTCTCCGGGGCGAGCAGTACTTC.

V gene TRBV27 combines with J gene TRBJ2-1, with TRBD2 matching over 10 bases. V gave up 0 bases and J gave up 13 bases; unmatched junction bases: 9. Germline V lookup: CDR1 MNHEY, CDR2 SMNVEV (reference sequence). This CDR3 region has 15 residues. CDR3 coding DNA: TGTGCCAGCAGTTTATCGGCTAGCGGGAGCCCAGGCCAGTTCTTC. This sequence encodes CASSLSASGSPGQFF.